This T cell receptor beta chain was captured in a study of T cell changes during pregnancy in multiple sclerosis. TCRdb keeps only in-frame clones here, not all; method: immunoSEQ multiplex PCR. The sample consists of around 100,000 clones, 92% of them appearing once. The receptor comes from a female donor with multiple sclerosis, enrolled in a pregnancy study. The sample in question was peripheral blood, obtained after pregnancy.

The CDR3 coding sequence is TGTGCCTGGAGTGTCCCCCTGGGGGGGGCTAGTTATGAGCAGTTCTTC. Translated: CAWSVPLGGASYEQFF. V gene TRBV30 combines with J gene TRBJ2-1, with D tentatively TRBD2 (7 bases). The V end was cut by 0 bases, the J end by 8 bases, with 20 bases between. From germline, CDR1 is GTSNPN and CDR2 SVGIG (reference sequence). There are 16 residues in the CDR3.